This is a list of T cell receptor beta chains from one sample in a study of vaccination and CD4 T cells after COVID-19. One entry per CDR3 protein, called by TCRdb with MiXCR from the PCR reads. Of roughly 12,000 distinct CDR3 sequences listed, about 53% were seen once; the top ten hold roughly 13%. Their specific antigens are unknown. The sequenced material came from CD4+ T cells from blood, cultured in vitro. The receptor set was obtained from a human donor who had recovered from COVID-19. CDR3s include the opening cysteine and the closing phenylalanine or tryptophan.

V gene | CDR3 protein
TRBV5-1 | CASSPGTGRGADTQYF
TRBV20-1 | CSAGDGRDQPQHF
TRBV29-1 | CSVGAGNTIYF
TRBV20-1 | CSASVLDSSMGNEQFF
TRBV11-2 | CASSLDSQIEAFF
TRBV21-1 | CASSTRFRLAGGKNTGELFF
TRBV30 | CAWSVLLGTETQYF
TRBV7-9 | CASSSRVFGNIQYF
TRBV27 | CASSLSGGVTSDSNQPQHF
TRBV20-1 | CSALGPQGSGTQYF
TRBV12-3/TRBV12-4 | CASSLYPDTEAFF
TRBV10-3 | CAIRGEGLSSNRASTDTQYF
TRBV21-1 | CASSNGTSGNSSGANVLTF
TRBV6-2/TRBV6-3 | CASRRTDTQYF
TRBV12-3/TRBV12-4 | CASSREYEQYF
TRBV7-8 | CASSPEEVSNEQFF
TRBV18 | CASSPNTDANGYTF
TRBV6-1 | CASSQRAGQGVAWQPQHF
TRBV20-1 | CSARQGQSTEAFF
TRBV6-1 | CASRSGYEQYF
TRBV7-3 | CASSASRDTEAFF
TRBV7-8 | CASSLAERPINSPLHF
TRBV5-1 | CASSDQDPDTQYF
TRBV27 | CASSRSGGELFF
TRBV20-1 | CSAPLPGLAGRNEQFF
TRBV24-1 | CAARSPNTGELFF
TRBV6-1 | CASSPDGNQPQHF
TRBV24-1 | CATSDAQGSYNEQFF
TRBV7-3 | CASSRLAGAQYEQFF
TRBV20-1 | CSASGGQLTQYF
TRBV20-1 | CSARDPERGAYNEQFF
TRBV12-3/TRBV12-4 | CASSFSRETQYF
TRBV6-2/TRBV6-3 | CASSEQDGSYNEQFF
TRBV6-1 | CASSPGQGNTEAFF
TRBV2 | CASRGDSYYGYTF
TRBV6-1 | CASSVGAHTEAFF
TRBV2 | CASSVGTWGYEQYF
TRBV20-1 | CSARGQGAGATYEQYF
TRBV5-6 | CASSLGRRDLYGYTF
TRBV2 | CASRWTDVNNSPLHF
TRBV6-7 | CASSSWAAGGPKETQYF
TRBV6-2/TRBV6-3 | CASRKRDRGHNEQFF
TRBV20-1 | CSARTRQPLAGGFGANVLTF
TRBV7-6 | CASSRIPGGTEAFF
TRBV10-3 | CAIHPSGTDTQYF
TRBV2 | CASSLGGAGEGETQYF
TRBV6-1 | CASTRLRGNNEQFF
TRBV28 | CASSQYSTDTQYF
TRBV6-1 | CASSGLAGPTGELFF